This T cell receptor beta chain is drawn from a study of cytotoxic CD8 clonotypes in ibrutinib-treated CLL. Study-level information: The patients comprised about a dozen relapsed/refractory and about 16 treatment-naive cases, approximately 17 IGHV unmutated. Study-wide findings and caveats: Private clonotypes, not public ones, expanded at ibrutinib response. In sustained-remission versus progressing patients, sampling times differed.

Method: immunoSEQ multiplex PCR; TCRdb's copy keeps in-frame clones and lacks some. Here the sample spans about 250,000 clones, roughly 70% being singletons. As regards this clone: The antigen is unknown.

Per the germline V gene, CDR1 is MNHEY and CDR2 is SVGAGI. The CDR3 sequence is 15 residues long. With 5 bases removed from V and 1 base from J, the gap between germline ends came to 14 bases. This clonotype originated in a human donor with chronic lymphocytic leukemia. J is TRBJ2-5 and V is TRBV6-5; D gene ambiguous. The sample consisted of PBMCs, taken after 24 months of ibrutinib treatment. The CDR3 DNA follows: TGTGCCAGCAGTAGGACGGGCACCCTCCAAGAGACCCAGTACTTC. Protein product: CASSRTGTLQETQYF.